This TCR beta chain was profiled in a study of T cell changes during pregnancy in multiple sclerosis. The protocol was immunoSEQ multiplex PCR, while the TCRdb copy is restricted to in-frame clones and leaves out a portion. The sample lists tens of thousands of clones, approximately 92% occurring once. CDR1 and CDR2 from the germline V gene are SGHDT and YYEEEE. V was clipped by 1 base and J by 0 bases; unmatched bases: 5. The CDR3 length is 16 residues. This specimen was CD4+ T cells from peripheral blood mononuclear cells, taken after pregnancy. The rearrangement uses TRBV5-6 and TRBJ2-3; 7 bases map to TRBD2. This clonotype was obtained from a female donor with multiple sclerosis, enrolled in a pregnancy study. In nucleotides, the CDR3 is TGTGCCAGCAGCTTGCGGTTTAGCGGGAGCACAGATACGCAGTATTTT. It encodes CASSLRFSGSTDTQYF.